Following are 32 T cell receptor beta chains from one sample sequenced in a study of cytomegalovirus exposure and HLA in healthy donors. The PCR was carried out with 60 Vbeta primers and 13 Jbeta primers. Measured with immunoSEQ multiplex PCR; TCRdb has only the in-frame clones, and not every one. In the table there are tens of thousands of clones, approximately 68% of which are singletons. Input material: PBMCs. The receptors come from a man in his thirties or forties in good health and CMV-seronegative.

CDR3 nucleotides: TGTGCCAGCAGTTACACTAGCGGGAGAAACAATGAGCAGTTCTTC. Encoded protein: CASSYTSGRNNEQFF. This chain joins TRBV6-5 and TRBJ2-1, with TRBD2 matching 11 bases. This CDR3 contains 15 residues. CDR1 and CDR2 (germline): MNHEY, SVGAGI. Trimming removed 2 bases from V and 5 bases from J; junction bases left unmatched: 2.

The chain uses TRBV19 and TRBJ2-3, with D possibly matching TRBD2 (5 bases). The V gene's germline CDR1 is LNHDA and CDR2 SQIVND (reference sequence). The CDR3 contains 16 residues. The ends were cut back, 7 bases at V and 3 bases at J, with 20 bases in the middle. The CDR3 region has the DNA TGTGCCAGTACCCAAGACTATTCCGCGCCAACAGATACGCAGTATTTT. This codes for CASTQDYSAPTDTQYF.

This chain uses TRBV5-1 with TRBJ2-3, with 11 bases fitting TRBD2. The V gene's germline CDR1 is SGHRS and CDR2 YFSETQ. The CDR3 extends over 18 amino acids. The trim removed 4 bases at V and 0 bases at J, leaving 10 bases unmatched. The CDR3 protein is CASSPLGGLAGSTDTQYF. In DNA form, the CDR3 reads TGCGCCAGCAGCCCCTTGGGCGGACTAGCGGGTAGCACAGATACGCAGTATTTT.

This clone has just one count. J is TRBJ1-5 and V is TRBV19; the match to TRBD1 covers 8 bases. The CDR3 extends over 17 amino acids. CDR1 and CDR2 (germline): LNHDA, SQIVND (reference sequence). V was clipped by 8 bases and J by 0 bases; unmatched bases: 12. The CDR3 bases are TGTGCCAGTCTGTCCGGGACAGGCGACTATAGCAATCAGCCCCAGCATTTT. This translates into CASLSGTGDYSNQPQHF.

V and J are TRBV19 and TRBJ1-5; D gene ambiguous. Germline CDR1 and CDR2: LNHDA and SQIVND (reference sequence). The CDR3 has 13 amino acids. Trimming pared 6 bases from V and 7 bases from J, leaving 13 bases between. CDR3 nucleotide sequence: TGTGCCAGTAGCGGTGATGTGGGCCAGCCCCAGCATTTT. Encoded protein: CASSGDVGQPQHF. Full variable domain (remainder filled in from reference TRBV19 and TRBJ1-5): DGGITQSPKYLFRKEGQNVTLSCEQNLNHDAMYWYRQDPGQGLRLIYYSQIVNDFQKGDIAEGYSVSREKKESFPLTVTSAQKNPTAFYLCASSGDVGQPQHFGDGTRLSIL.

This chain links TRBV19 with TRBJ1-1; TRBD1 matches at 8 bases. Germline V gene sequence: CDR1 LNHDA, CDR2 SQIVND (reference sequence). The J segment lost 1 base and the V segment lost 6 bases, leaving 7 bases of the junction unmatched. The CDR3 has 15 amino acids. The CDR3 DNA reads as TGTGCCAGTAGGACAGGGGACCTTACGAACACTGAAGCTTTCTTT. It specifies CASRTGDLTNTEAFF. Full variable domain (outside the CDR3, taken from reference TRBV19 and TRBJ1-1): DGGITQSPKYLFRKEGQNVTLSCEQNLNHDAMYWYRQDPGQGLRLIYYSQIVNDFQKGDIAEGYSVSREKKESFPLTVTSAQKNPTAFYLCASRTGDLTNTEAFFGQGTRLTVV.

The V and J genes are TRBV4-1 and TRBJ1-2; 11 bases are shared with TRBD1. After removal of 0 bases from V and 4 bases from J, the junction contained 10 bases not matched to a gene. The CDR3 is made up of 18 amino acids. The germline V gene has CDR1 MGHRA and CDR2 YSYEKL. CDR3 bases: TGCGCCAGCAGCCAAGACTTCGGGACAGGGGGTGTTAGCTATGGCTACACCTTC. Protein product: CASSQDFGTGGVSYGYTF.

The rearrangement links TRBV5-4 to TRBJ2-1; D remains ambiguous. Trimming removed 2 bases from V and 10 bases from J, with 10 bases in between. This CDR3 comprises 12 residues. Germline-derived CDR1 and CDR2 are SGHNT and YYREEE (reference sequence). The CDR3 reads CASSFNTNEQFF. CDR3 DNA: TGTGCCAGCAGCTTTAACACAAACGAGCAGTTCTTC.

This chain links TRBV27 with TRBJ2-5; 8 bases align to TRBD2. Unmatched junction bases numbered 9, after V lost 7 bases and J lost 5 bases. The germline V gene encodes CDR1 MNHEY and CDR2 SMNVEV (reference sequence). The CDR3 totals 14 residues. The CDR3 DNA reads as TGTGCCAGCACCCGAGCGGGAGTGGGGGAGACCCAGTACTTC. Its translation is CASTRAGVGETQYF.

The V and J genes are TRBV14 and TRBJ2-1; tentative D call: TRBD2 (6 bases). The V gene lost 4 bases and the J gene lost 6 bases, with 10 bases spanning the gap. The V gene's germline CDR1 is SGHDN and CDR2 FVKESK. This CDR3 comprises 13 residues. This CDR3 reads CASSPETSNEQFF. The CDR3 DNA is TGTGCCAGCAGCCCCGAGACTAGCAATGAGCAGTTCTTC.

The chain is built from TRBV20-1 and TRBJ2-3; D gene uncertain. Trimming shortened V by 2 bases and J by 3 bases, and 3 bases separated the two germline ends. Germline V gene sequence: CDR1 DFQATT, CDR2 SNEGSKA (reference sequence). There are 11 residues in the CDR3. The CDR3 reads CSARLTDTQYF. The CDR3 DNA sequence: TGCAGTGCTAGATTAACAGATACGCAGTATTTT.

The genes are TRBV6-5 and TRBJ2-3, with D possibly being TRBD1 (6 bases). The CDR3 has 16 amino acids. V was pared by 4 bases and J by 4 bases, with 18 bases between. Germline CDR1 MNHEY, CDR2 SVGAGI. The CDR3 DNA is TGTGCCAGCAGTTTAATCTTCAGGGGAGCGTCAGATACGCAGTATTTT. Amino acid sequence: CASSLIFRGASDTQYF.

The genes are TRBV19 and TRBJ1-2; 10 nucleotides align to TRBD1. Germline trimming cut 6 bases from V and 7 bases from J; bases unmatched to any gene: 17. CDR1 is LNHDA and CDR2 is SQIVND in the germline V gene (reference sequence). The CDR3 covers 17 residues. As DNA, the CDR3 is TGTGCCAGTAGCGCCCCGGCGAGGACAGGGGGTGGATCTGGCTACACCTTC. Protein sequence: CASSAPARTGGGSGYTF.

This clone was observed a handful of times. V and J are TRBV2 and TRBJ2-2; D perhaps matches TRBD1 (6 bases). The V gene's germline CDR1 is SNHLY and CDR2 FYNNEI. Between the trimmed V and J ends, which lost 3 bases and 6 bases, there was a span of 14 bases. The CDR3 spans 15 residues. The CDR3 bases are TGTGCCAGCAGTGATCAACAGGGTAGGGCCGGGGAGCTGTTTTTT. It specifies CASSDQQGRAGELFF.

V is TRBV7-6 and J is TRBJ2-2; TRBD2 aligns across 7 bases. The CDR3 runs to 17 residues. With 4 bases clipped from V and 2 bases from J, the junction kept 10 bases outside the gene matches. Germline CDR1 reads SGHVS; CDR2 reads FNYEAQ. In DNA, the CDR3 is TGTGCCAGCAGCTCGAGCCCCGGCGGGAGTAACACCGGGGAGCTGTTTTTT. Its translation is CASSSSPGGSNTGELFF.

The rearrangement joins TRBV20-1 to TRBJ1-1; D gene uncertain. CDR1 is DFQATT, CDR2 SNEGSKA, per germline (reference sequence). The CDR3 extends over 11 amino acids. Trimming took 6 bases from V and 6 from J, leaving 11 bases between them. In DNA, the CDR3 is TGCAGTGCCATCGACTCCCCTGAAGCTTTCTTT. This encodes CSAIDSPEAFF.

In its sample, this clone was seen once. V and J are TRBV9 and TRBJ2-3; 8 nucleotides agree with TRBD1. CDR1 is SGDLS and CDR2 is YYNGEE in the germline V gene. With 4 bases clipped from V and 1 base from J, the junction kept 5 bases outside the gene matches. The CDR3 has 15 residues. CDR3 DNA: TGTGCCAGCAGCATTCAGGGGGCAGGCACAGATACGCAGTATTTT. It codes for CASSIQGAGTDTQYF.

This chain links TRBV7-8 with TRBJ2-3, with TRBD2 identical over 13 bases. The ends lost 5 bases at V and 3 bases at J; junction bases unmatched: 5. Germline V gives CDR1 SGHVS, CDR2 FQNEAQ. This CDR3 has 16 amino acids. The CDR3 bases are TGTGCCAGCAGCGGGGGACTAGCGGGATGGACAGATACGCAGTATTTT. This sequence encodes CASSGGLAGWTDTQYF.

The chain has TRBV5-1 and TRBJ2-5; TRBD1 matches 10 bases. This CDR3 spans 15 amino acids. After removal of 5 bases from V and 3 bases from J, the junction contained 7 bases not matched to a gene. Germline V CDR1 and CDR2: SGHRS, YFSETQ. CDR3 amino acids: CASRKGQGGKETQYF. The CDR3 DNA is TGCGCCAGCAGGAAAGGACAGGGGGGTAAAGAGACCCAGTACTTC.

This rearrangement joins TRBV19 to TRBJ1-5, with TRBD1 matching over 8 bases. CDR3 length: 14 amino acids. Trimming at V came to 4 bases and at J to 7 bases, leaving 6 bases not matched to a gene. Germline loops: CDR1 LNHDA, CDR2 SQIVND (reference sequence). The CDR3 bases are TGTGCCAGTAGTACTCCGACAGGGGCCCAGCCCCAGCATTTT. This gives the protein CASSTPTGAQPQHF.

The gene calls are TRBV4-1 and TRBJ2-3; 8 positions agree with TRBD2. Germline assignment: CDR1 MGHRA and CDR2 YSYEKL. V was clipped by 4 bases and J by 2 bases; unmatched bases: 14. This CDR3 has 18 residues. CDR3 bases: TGCGCCAGCAGCCCAAGCGGGAGACCTAGCGGGCTCACAGATACGCAGTATTTT. It is translated as CASSPSGRPSGLTDTQYF.

This chain uses TRBV7-2 with TRBJ1-2; no definite D call. Germline V gene data show CDR1 as SGHTA and CDR2 as FQGNSA. V was clipped by 4 bases and J by 7 bases, with 22 bases between them. This CDR3 spans 16 amino acids. The CDR3 is CASSSGGIGPHSGYTF. The DNA of the CDR3 is TGTGCCAGCAGCTCTGGAGGGATAGGACCACACTCTGGCTACACCTTC.

V is TRBV4-2 and J is TRBJ2-4; 9 nucleotides agree with TRBD1. The CDR3 loop spans 19 amino acids. Germline-derived CDR1 and CDR2 are LGHNA and YNFKEQ. Losses at the gene ends were 4 bases for V and 0 bases for J; bases not matched to a gene: 13. In DNA form, the CDR3 reads TGTGCCAGCAGCCTCGAACAGGGGGCGGATGGGTTAGCCAAAAACATTCAGTACTTC. It translates to CASSLEQGADGLAKNIQYF.

This clone was seen once. The chain combines TRBV7-6 with TRBJ2-2, with TRBD1 matching 10 bases. This CDR3 is built from 16 residues. Germline V gene data show CDR1 as SGHVS and CDR2 as FNYEAQ. V lost 5 bases to trimming and J lost 5 bases; unmatched junction nucleotides: 8. The CDR3 coding sequence is TGTGCCAGCAGCCTTTCCGGGACAGGGGTAACCGGGGAGCTGTTTTTT. Protein: CASSLSGTGVTGELFF.

The V and J genes are TRBV27 and TRBJ1-1, with D maybe TRBD1 (6 bases). V lost 5 bases, J lost 7 bases, and 14 bases lay in between. Germline values: CDR1 MNHEY, CDR2 SMNVEV (reference sequence). CDR3 size: 13 residues. CDR3 protein: CASSLRTEIEAFF. In nucleotides, the CDR3 is TGTGCCAGCAGTCTACGGACAGAAATTGAAGCTTTCTTT.

The V gene is TRBV6-5, the J gene TRBJ1-1; maybe TRBD1 (6 bases). The CDR3 has 13 residues. Germline CDR1 MNHEY, CDR2 SVGAGI. V was pared by 0 bases and J by 8 bases, with 10 bases between. The CDR3 loop reads CASSYSPGAEAFF. In nucleotides, the CDR3 is TGTGCCAGCAGTTACTCTCCAGGGGCGGAAGCTTTCTTT.

The chain is built from TRBV9 and TRBJ2-1, with TRBD1 identical over 8 bases. J was trimmed by 0 bases and V by 4 bases; bases with no gene match: 15. The germline gives CDR1 SGDLS, CDR2 YYNGEE. The CDR3 contains 19 residues. The CDR3 nucleotides are TGTGCCAGCAGCCTCACACCGGGCGGGGACAGGAGCTCCTACAATGAGCAGTTCTTC. This sequence encodes CASSLTPGGDRSSYNEQFF.

This clone was counted between two and nine times. The chain has TRBV19 and TRBJ1-1; maybe TRBD1 (5 bases). V was shortened by 4 bases and J by 11 bases, with 17 bases between the two germline ends. This CDR3 is built from 13 residues. Germline CDR1 LNHDA, CDR2 SQIVND (reference sequence). In DNA, the CDR3 is TGTGCCAGTAGTAAGGGTCTCGCCGGGGGGGCTTTCTTT. It yields the protein CASSKGLAGGAFF.

This chain joins TRBV30 and TRBJ2-1; 12 bases are a match to TRBD2. Germline CDR1 and CDR2: GTSNPN and SVGIG (reference sequence). The CDR3 is made up of 15 amino acids. V lost 0 bases to trimming and J lost 8 bases; unmatched junction nucleotides: 5. CDR3 bases: TGTGCCTGGAGTGTACCGGCTAGCGGGAGGGATGAGCAGTTCTTC. Residues: CAWSVPASGRDEQFF.

This chain links TRBV6-5 with TRBJ1-2, with 7 bases identical to TRBD1. With 0 bases clipped from V and 7 bases from J, the junction kept 5 bases outside the gene matches. The CDR3 consists of 14 residues. Per the germline V gene, CDR1 is MNHEY and CDR2 is SVGAGI. The CDR3 DNA sequence: TGTGCCAGCAGTTACTCGGGGACAGACGGTGGCTACACCTTC. As protein: CASSYSGTDGGYTF.

The chain uses TRBV2 and TRBJ2-7; 8 bases line up with TRBD1. CDR1 is SNHLY and CDR2 is FYNNEI in the germline V gene. V was clipped by 6 bases and J by 2 bases; unmatched bases: 6. The CDR3 has 14 residues. In DNA, the CDR3 is TGTGCCAGCAGGGGATCGACAGGGGCCTACGAGCAGTACTTC. Encoded protein: CASRGSTGAYEQYF.

The sample holds a few counts of this clone. The chain has TRBV10-3 and TRBJ2-5, with 8 bases matching TRBD2. This CDR3 has 13 residues. The V and J ends lost 4 bases and 3 bases, in that order; junction bases with no gene match: 1. The germline V gene has CDR1 ENHRY and CDR2 SYGVKD. CDR3 nucleotide sequence: TGTGCCATCAGTGTGCGGGGGGAAGAGACCCAGTACTTC. It yields the protein CAISVRGEETQYF.